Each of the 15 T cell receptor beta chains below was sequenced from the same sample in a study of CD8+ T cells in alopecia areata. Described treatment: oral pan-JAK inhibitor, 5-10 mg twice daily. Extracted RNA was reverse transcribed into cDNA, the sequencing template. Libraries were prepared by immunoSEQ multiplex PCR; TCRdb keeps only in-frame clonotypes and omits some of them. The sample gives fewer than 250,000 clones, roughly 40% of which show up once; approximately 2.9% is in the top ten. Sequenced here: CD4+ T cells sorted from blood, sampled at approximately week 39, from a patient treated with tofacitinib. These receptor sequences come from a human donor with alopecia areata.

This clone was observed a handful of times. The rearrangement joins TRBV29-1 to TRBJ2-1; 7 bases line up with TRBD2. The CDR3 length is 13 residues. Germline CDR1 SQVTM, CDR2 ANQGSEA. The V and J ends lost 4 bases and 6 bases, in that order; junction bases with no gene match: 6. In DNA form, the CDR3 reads TGCAGCGTTGGAGCGGGATGGGGCAATGAGCAGTTCTTC. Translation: CSVGAGWGNEQFF.

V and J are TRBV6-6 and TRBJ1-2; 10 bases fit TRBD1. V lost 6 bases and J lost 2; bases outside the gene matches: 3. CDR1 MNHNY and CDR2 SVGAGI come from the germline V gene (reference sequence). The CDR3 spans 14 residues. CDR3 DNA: TGTGCCAGCAGCGCGGGACAGGGGAACTATGGCTACACCTTC. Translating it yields CASSAGQGNYGYTF.

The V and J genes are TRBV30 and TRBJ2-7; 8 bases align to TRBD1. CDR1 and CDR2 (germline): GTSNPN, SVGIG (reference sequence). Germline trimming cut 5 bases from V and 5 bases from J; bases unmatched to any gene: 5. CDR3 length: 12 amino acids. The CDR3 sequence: CAWDRGYDEQYF. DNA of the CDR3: TGTGCCTGGGACAGGGGCTACGACGAGCAGTACTTC.

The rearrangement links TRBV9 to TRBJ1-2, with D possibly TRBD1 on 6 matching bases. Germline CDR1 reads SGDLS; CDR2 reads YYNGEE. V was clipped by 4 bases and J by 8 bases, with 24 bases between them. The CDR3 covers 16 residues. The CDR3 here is CASSFGSQGSLAGYTF. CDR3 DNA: TGTGCCAGCAGCTTCGGTTCACAGGGAAGTCTTGCGGGCTACACCTTC.

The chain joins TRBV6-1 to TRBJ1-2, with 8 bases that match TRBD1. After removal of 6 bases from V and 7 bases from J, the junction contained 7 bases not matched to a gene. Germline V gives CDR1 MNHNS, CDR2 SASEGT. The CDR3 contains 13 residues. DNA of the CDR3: TGTGCCAGCAGCCGAGACAGGGGCGTTGGCTACACCTTC. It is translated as CASSRDRGVGYTF.

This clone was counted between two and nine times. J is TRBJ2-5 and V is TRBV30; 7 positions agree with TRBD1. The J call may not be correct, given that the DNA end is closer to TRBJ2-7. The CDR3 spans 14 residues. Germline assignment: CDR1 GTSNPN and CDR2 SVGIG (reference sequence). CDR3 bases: TGTGCCTGGAGTGTACGGCAGGGGGCCTACGAGCAGTACTTC. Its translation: CAWSVRQGAYEQYF.

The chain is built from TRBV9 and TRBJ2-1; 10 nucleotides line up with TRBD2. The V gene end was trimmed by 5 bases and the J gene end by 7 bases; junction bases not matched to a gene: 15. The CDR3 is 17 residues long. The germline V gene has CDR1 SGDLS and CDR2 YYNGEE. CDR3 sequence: CASSRGIGTSASNEQFF. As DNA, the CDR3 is TGTGCCAGCAGTCGGGGGATTGGGACTAGCGCATCAAATGAGCAGTTCTTC.

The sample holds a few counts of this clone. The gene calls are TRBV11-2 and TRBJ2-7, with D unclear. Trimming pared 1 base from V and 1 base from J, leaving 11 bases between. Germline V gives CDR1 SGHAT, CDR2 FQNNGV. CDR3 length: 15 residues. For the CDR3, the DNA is TGTGCCAGCAGCTTAGGCCGAAGAGTATCCTACGAGCAGTACTTC. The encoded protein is CASSLGRRVSYEQYF.

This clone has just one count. CDR3 region: CAWTTGRSNQPQHF. The CDR3 bases are TGTGCCTGGACCACAGGGCGTTCGAATCAGCCCCAGCATTTT. The J gene is TRBJ1-5, the V gene TRBV30, with D perhaps TRBD1 (6 bases). This CDR3 is 14 amino acids long. Germline V gene sequence: CDR1 GTSNPN, CDR2 SVGIG (reference sequence). The V end lost 4 bases, the J end lost 4 bases, and 14 bases lay between the germline ends. The full variable domain, its missing parts supplied by reference TRBV30 and TRBJ1-5, is SQTIHQWPATLVQPVGSPLSLECTVEGTSNPNLYWYRQAAGRGLQLLFYSVGIGQISSEVPQNLSASRPQDRQFILSSKKLLLSDSGFYLCAWTTGRSNQPQHFGDGTRLSIL.

The CDR3 DNA reads TGTGCCAGCAGAAGAGGTGGGACCCAGTACTTC. Protein product: CASRRGGTQYF. The V gene is TRBV25-1, the J gene TRBJ2-5, with D uncertain. Germline CDR1 reads MGHDK; CDR2 reads SYGVNS. This CDR3 has 11 amino acids. V gave up 6 bases and J gave up 7 bases, with 9 bases separating them.

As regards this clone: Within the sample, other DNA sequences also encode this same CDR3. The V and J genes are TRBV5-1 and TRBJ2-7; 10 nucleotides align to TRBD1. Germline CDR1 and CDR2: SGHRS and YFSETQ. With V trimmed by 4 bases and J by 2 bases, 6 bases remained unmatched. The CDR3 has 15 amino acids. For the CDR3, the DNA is TGCGCCAGCAGCCTTACGGGACAGGGGCCCTACGAGCAGTACTTC. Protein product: CASSLTGQGPYEQYF.

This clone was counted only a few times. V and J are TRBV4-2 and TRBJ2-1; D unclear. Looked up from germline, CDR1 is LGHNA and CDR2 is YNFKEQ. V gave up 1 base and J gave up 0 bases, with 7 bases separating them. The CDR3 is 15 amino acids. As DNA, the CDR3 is TGTGCCAGCAGCCAAGGACTCGGCTCCTACAATGAGCAGTTCTTC. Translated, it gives CASSQGLGSYNEQFF.

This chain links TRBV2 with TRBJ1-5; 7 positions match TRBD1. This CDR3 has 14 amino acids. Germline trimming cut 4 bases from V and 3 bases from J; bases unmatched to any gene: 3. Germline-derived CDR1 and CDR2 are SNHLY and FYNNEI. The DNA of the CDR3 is TGTGCCAGCAGTGGACAGGGTTCCAATCAGCCCCAGCATTTT. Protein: CASSGQGSNQPQHF.

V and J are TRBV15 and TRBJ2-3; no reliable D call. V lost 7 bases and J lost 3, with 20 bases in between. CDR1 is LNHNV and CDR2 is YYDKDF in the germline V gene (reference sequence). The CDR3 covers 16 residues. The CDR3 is CATNNPARPMTDTQYF. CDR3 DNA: TGTGCCACCAACAACCCCGCCCGACCGATGACAGATACGCAGTATTTT. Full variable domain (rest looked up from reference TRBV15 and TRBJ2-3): DAMVIQNPRYQVTQFGKPVTLSCSQTLNHNVMYWYQQKSSQAPKLLFHYYDKDFNNEADTPDNFQSRRPNTSFCFLDIRSPGLGDTAMYLCATNNPARPMTDTQYFGPGTRLTVL.

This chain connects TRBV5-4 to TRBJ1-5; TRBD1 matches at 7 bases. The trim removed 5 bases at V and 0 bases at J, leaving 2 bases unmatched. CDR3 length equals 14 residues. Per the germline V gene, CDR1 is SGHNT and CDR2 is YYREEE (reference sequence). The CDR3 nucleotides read TGTGCCAGCAGTTCAGGGGGTAGCAATCAGCCCCAGCATTTT. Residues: CASSSGGSNQPQHF.